This record looks at one TCR beta chain sequence and its context. Its antigen is not known. This entry belongs to a study of OX40 agonist ivuxolimab in advanced cancers. Turning to the study itself: A partial response was reached by three patients: one with hepatocellular carcinoma and two with cutaneous melanoma. Study-wide points: More expanded clones were found, on average, in CD8+ than in CD4+ T cells.

The CDR3 has 13 residues. Germline V lookup: CDR1 KGHSH, CDR2 LQKENI. V was clipped by 2 bases and J by 7 bases; unmatched bases: 2. Clones were read by immunoSEQ multiplex PCR, and TCRdb kept only the in-frame ones, dropping some. The data show about 37,000 clones, roughly 91% seen once. The chain links TRBV18 to TRBJ2-7; 10 bases align to TRBD1. This receptor was taken from an adult with an advanced solid tumor such as melanoma, head and neck, liver or kidney cancer. Sequenced here: CD4+ or CD8+ T cells sorted from blood, sampled in a trial of the OX40 agonist ivuxolimab. CDR3 nucleotide sequence: TGTGCCAGCTCACCAACGGACAGGGGGGAGCAGTACTTC. Residues: CASSPTDRGEQYF.